The rows below give T cell receptor beta chains drawn from one sample of a study of cytomegalovirus exposure and HLA in healthy donors. TCRdb's copy holds only in-frame clones and misses some; the assay was immunoSEQ multiplex PCR. The sample records approximately 200,000 clones, around nine tenths being singletons. The sample comprised PBMCs. Every receptor here comes from a woman aged 18-29 years in good health and CMV-seronegative. Both conserved end residues are part of each CDR3. The D gene is left open where the match is weak. Some rows mark clone size as missing; the rest say once, few, many or name a class of expanded clone.

CDR3	DNA	V	J	D	length	size
CASSYSPNSNQPQHF	TGTGCCAGCAGTTACTCCCCAAATAGCAATCAGCCCCAGCATTTT	TRBV6-5	TRBJ1-5	NA	15	NA
CASSDRGGQGLSGELFF	TGTGCCAGCAGTGACCGTGGGGGACAGGGTCTAAGCGGGGAGCTGTTTTTT	TRBV6-1	TRBJ2-2	TRBD1	17	once
CASSLTTGEGYTF	TGTGCCAGCAGCCTAACGACAGGGGAAGGCTACACCTTC	TRBV9	TRBJ1-2	TRBD1	13	few
CASSSAVGLAGEAYEQYF	TGCGCCAGCAGCTCGGCCGTAGGACTAGCGGGAGAGGCCTACGAGCAGTACTTC	TRBV5-1	TRBJ2-7	TRBD2	18	NA
CASCSGDTYEQYF	TGTGCCAGCTGTAGCGGGGATACCTACGAGCAGTACTTC	TRBV2	TRBJ2-7	TRBD2	13	few
CASSLVSGRGPDTQYF	TGCGCCAGCAGCCTTGTTAGCGGGAGGGGTCCAGATACGCAGTATTTT	TRBV4-3	TRBJ2-3	TRBD2	16	NA
CASSLGQGTYGYTF	TGTGCCAGCAGCTTGGGGCAGGGAACATATGGCTACACCTTC	TRBV7-9	TRBJ1-2	NA	14	NA
CASSQVLGGTGSTDTQYF	TGCGCCAGCAGCCAGGTTCTAGGAGGGACAGGGAGCACAGATACGCAGTATTTT	TRBV4-1	TRBJ2-3	TRBD1	18	once
CSVEGQGAYNEQFF	TGCAGCGTTGAGGGACAGGGGGCCTACAATGAGCAGTTCTTC	TRBV29-1	TRBJ2-1	TRBD1	14	NA
CASGTYNSYEQYF	TGTGCCAGCGGGACATATAACTCCTACGAGCAGTACTTC	TRBV19	TRBJ2-7	NA	13	NA
CASSVVGGQGGTEAFF	TGTGCCAGCAGCGTAGTCGGCGGACAGGGAGGGACTGAAGCTTTCTTT	TRBV9	TRBJ1-1	TRBD1	16	NA
CASSVDGTANNEQFF	TGTGCCAGCAGCGTAGACGGGACAGCTAACAATGAGCAGTTCTTC	TRBV9	TRBJ2-1	TRBD1	15	NA
CASSLYAGAIYEQYF	TGTGCCAGCAGTTTATACGCGGGGGCCATCTACGAGCAGTACTTC	TRBV27	TRBJ2-7	NA	15	NA
CASSQDPRGRAADTQYF	TGTGCCAGCAGCCAAGATCCCCGCGGGAGGGCAGCAGATACGCAGTATTTT	TRBV14	TRBJ2-3	TRBD2	17	NA
CASSVGGGDRFYGYTF	TGTGCCAGCAGCGTAGGAGGGGGTGACAGGTTTTATGGCTACACCTTC	TRBV9	TRBJ1-2	NA	16	once
CASSLARVTGNSGNTIYF	TGTGCCAGCAGCTTAGCGCGGGTAACAGGGAACTCTGGAAACACCATATATTTT	TRBV7-8	TRBJ1-3	NA	18	NA
CASSSSGSPYNEQFF	TGTGCCAGCAGCTCTAGCGGGAGTCCCTACAATGAGCAGTTCTTC	TRBV9	TRBJ2-1	TRBD2	15	NA
CASSRQGGPSGNTIYF	TGTGCCAGCAGTCGACAGGGTGGACCTTCTGGAAACACCATATATTTT	TRBV2	TRBJ1-3	TRBD1	16	NA
CASSQVYDRDRIAYEQYF	TGCGCCAGCAGCCAAGTTTACGACCGGGACAGGATCGCCTACGAGCAGTACTTC	TRBV4-1	TRBJ2-7	TRBD1	18	NA
CSVAGTSTDTQYF	TGCAGCGTTGCAGGTACTAGCACAGATACGCAGTATTTT	TRBV29-1	TRBJ2-3	NA	13	NA
CASSTDRAFSYEQYF	TGTGCCAGCAGTACGGACAGGGCCTTCTCCTACGAGCAGTACTTC	TRBV28	TRBJ2-7	TRBD1	15	NA
CASSLGSLLAGQGYEQYF	TGTGCCAGCAGCTTAGGTTCATTACTAGCGGGGCAAGGATACGAGCAGTACTTC	TRBV7-2	TRBJ2-7	TRBD2	18	NA
CASSKGQGIQETQYF	TGTGCCAGCAGCAAGGGACAGGGAATCCAAGAGACCCAGTACTTC	TRBV11-3	TRBJ2-5	TRBD1	15	NA
CSVVTGGYEQYF	TGCAGCGTTGTGACGGGAGGGTACGAGCAGTACTTC	TRBV29-1	TRBJ2-7	TRBD2	12	once
CASLKEGLGYEQYF	TGTGCCAGCTTAAAGGAGGGGCTCGGATACGAGCAGTACTTC	TRBV11-2	TRBJ2-7	NA	14	NA
CASSQGLAGSYEQYF	TGTGCCAGCAGCCAGGGACTAGCGGGCTCCTACGAGCAGTACTTC	TRBV4-2	TRBJ2-7	TRBD2	15	medium-sized
CASSDRIRLQETQYF	TGTGCCAGCAGTGACCGAATAAGACTCCAAGAGACCCAGTACTTC	TRBV2	TRBJ2-5	NA	15	NA
CASSVDRVLNEQYF	TGTGCCAGCAGTGTTGACAGGGTCCTAAACGAGCAGTACTTC	TRBV7-8	TRBJ2-7	TRBD1	14	NA
CASSGDYTEAFF	TGTGCCAGTAGCGGGGACTACACTGAAGCTTTCTTT	TRBV19	TRBJ1-1	NA	12	NA
CASSRGTVATYEQYF	TGTGCCAGCAGTCGTGGGACAGTTGCTACCTACGAGCAGTACTTC	TRBV6-5	TRBJ2-7	TRBD1	15	once
CASTRSGTSSRGYEQYF	TGTGCCAGCACGAGGTCCGGGACTAGCAGTAGGGGGTACGAGCAGTACTTC	TRBV28	TRBJ2-7	TRBD2	17	NA